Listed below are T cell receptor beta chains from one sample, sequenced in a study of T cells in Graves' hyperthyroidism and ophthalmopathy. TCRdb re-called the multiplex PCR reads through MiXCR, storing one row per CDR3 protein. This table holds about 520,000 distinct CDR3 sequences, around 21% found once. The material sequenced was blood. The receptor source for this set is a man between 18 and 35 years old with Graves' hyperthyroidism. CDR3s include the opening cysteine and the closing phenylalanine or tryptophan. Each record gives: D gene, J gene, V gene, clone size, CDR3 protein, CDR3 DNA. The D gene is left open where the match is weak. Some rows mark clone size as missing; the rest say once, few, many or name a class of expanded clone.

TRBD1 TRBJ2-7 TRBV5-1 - CASTTTGGYEQYF TGCGCCAGCACAACCACAGGGGGGTACGAGCAGTACTTC
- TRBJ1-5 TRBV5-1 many CASSQDRNQPQHF TGCGCCAGCAGCCAAGATCGGAATCAGCCCCAGCATTTT
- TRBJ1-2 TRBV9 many CASRPSEGRENGYTF TGTGCCAGCAGACCGTCTGAGGGCAGGGAGAATGGCTACACCTTC
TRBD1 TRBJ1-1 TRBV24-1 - CATSGRTGSAFEAFF TGTGCCACCAGTGGGAGGACAGGCTCTGCATTTGAAGCTTTCTTT
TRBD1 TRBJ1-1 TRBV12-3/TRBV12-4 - CASTFGTVGEAFF TGTGCCAGCACCTTTGGGACAGTGGGTGAAGCTTTCTTT
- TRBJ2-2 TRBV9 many CASSVSGGELFF TGTGCCAGCAGCGTATCTGGCGGGGAGCTGTTTTTT
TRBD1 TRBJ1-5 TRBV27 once CASSPTGAFSNQPQHF TGTGCCAGCAGTCCGACAGGGGCATTTAGCAATCAGCCTCAGCATTTT
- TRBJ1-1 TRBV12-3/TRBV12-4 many CASSPAWTTNTEAFF TGTGCCAGCAGCCCCGCCTGGACAACGAACACTGAAGCTTTCTTT
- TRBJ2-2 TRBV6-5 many CASEEENTGELFF TGTGCCAGCGAAGAAGAGAACACCGGGGAGCTGTTTTTT
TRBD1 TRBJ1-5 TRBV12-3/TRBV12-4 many CASSQGVRNQPQHF TGTGCCAGCAGTCAGGGGGTTCGCAATCAGCCCCAGCATTTT
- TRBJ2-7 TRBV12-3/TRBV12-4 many CASSSDRSAYEQYF TGTGCCAGCAGTTCTGACAGGTCCGCCTACGAGCAGTACTTC
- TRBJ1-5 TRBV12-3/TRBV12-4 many CASSNGGVRQPQHF TGTGCCAGCAGTAATGGGGGTGTGCGACAGCCCCAGCATTTT
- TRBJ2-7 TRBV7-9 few CASSPGTKSYEQYF TGTGCCAGCAGCCCCGGGACCAAATCCTACGAGCAGTACTTC
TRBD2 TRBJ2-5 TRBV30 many CAWSITRGDQYF TGTGCCTGGAGCATAACCCGGGGGGACCAGTACTTC
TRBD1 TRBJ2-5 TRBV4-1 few CASSQEWTGQETQYF TGCGCCAGCAGCCAAGAATGGACAGGGCAAGAGACCCAGTACTTC
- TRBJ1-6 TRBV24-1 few CATNQGANSPLHF TGTGCCACCAATCAGGGAGCCAATTCACCCCTCCACTTT
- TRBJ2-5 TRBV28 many CASSLFRDHPDGTQYF TGTGCCAGCAGTTTATTCCGGGACCATCCCGATGGGACCCAGTACTTC
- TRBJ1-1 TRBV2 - CASREKGGWATEAFF TGTGCCAGCAGAGAGAAGGGCGGTTGGGCCACTGAAGCTTTCTTT
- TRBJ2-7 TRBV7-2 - CASSLGMVGLGQYF TGTGCCAGCAGCTTAGGGATGGTGGGGCTCGGGCAGTACTTC
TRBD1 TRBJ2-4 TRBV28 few CASSPPGTASKNIKYF TGTGCCAGCAGTCCTCCCGGGACAGCCTCAAAAAACATTAAGTACTTC
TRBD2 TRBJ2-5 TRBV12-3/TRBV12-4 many CASSSHLAGGRETQYF TGTGCCAGCAGTTCGCACCTAGCGGGGGGGAGGGAGACCCAGTACTTC
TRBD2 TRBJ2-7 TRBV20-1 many CSANSGGDEQYF TGCAGTGCTAACTCGGGGGGGGACGAGCAGTACTTC
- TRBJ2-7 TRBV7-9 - CASSLAYSLPYEQYF TGTGCCAGCAGCTTAGCTTATTCCCTACCCTACGAGCAGTACTTC
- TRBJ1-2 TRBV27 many CASSDATRFGYTF TGTGCCAGCAGTGACGCGACAAGATTCGGCTACACCTTC
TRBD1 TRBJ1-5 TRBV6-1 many CASIQGTGGGQPQHF TGTGCCAGCATCCAAGGTACAGGGGGAGGGCAGCCCCAGCATTTT
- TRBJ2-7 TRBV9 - CASSRELGVYEQYF TGTGCCAGCAGCAGGGAACTAGGAGTCTACGAGCAGTACTTC
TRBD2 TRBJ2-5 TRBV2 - CASRAGRIEETQYF TGTGCCAGCAGAGCGGGGCGGATCGAAGAGACCCAGTACTTC
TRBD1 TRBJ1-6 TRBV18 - CASSPLGTGDSPLHF TGTGCCAGCTCACCCCTTGGGACAGGGGATTCACCCCTCCACTTT
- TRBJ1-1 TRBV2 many CASSGRGTTEAFF TGTGCCAGCAGTGGACGGGGGACCACTGAAGCTTTCTTT
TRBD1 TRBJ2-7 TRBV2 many CASSVQGAGEQYF TGTGCCAGCAGTGTACAGGGGGCGGGCGAGCAGTACTTC
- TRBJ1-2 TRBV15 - CATSRDPEQYGYTF TGTGCCACCAGCAGAGATCCAGAACAGTATGGCTACACCTTC
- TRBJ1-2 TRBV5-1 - CASSFTDRANYGYTF TGCGCCAGCAGCTTCACGGACAGAGCTAACTATGGCTACACCTTC
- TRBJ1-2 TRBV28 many CASFRGRGYTF TGTGCCAGCTTCAGGGGTAGGGGCTACACCTTC
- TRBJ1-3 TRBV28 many CASSFSRGLSGNTIYF TGTGCCAGCAGTTTCAGCAGGGGCCTGTCTGGAAACACCATATATTTT
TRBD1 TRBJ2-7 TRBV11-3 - CASSLEGGRVYEQYF TGTGCCAGCAGCTTAGAAGGGGGCAGAGTATACGAGCAGTACTTC
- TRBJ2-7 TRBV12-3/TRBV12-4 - CASTSTTGKHEQYF TGTGCCAGCACTTCAACCACAGGAAAGCACGAGCAGTACTTC
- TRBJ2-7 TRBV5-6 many CASSPGDSHYEQYF TGTGCCAGCAGCCCGGGAGACAGCCACTACGAGCAGTACTTC
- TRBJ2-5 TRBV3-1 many CASSQETGPQETQYF TGTGCCAGCAGCCAAGAGACGGGGCCTCAAGAGACCCAGTACTTC
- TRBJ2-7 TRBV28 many CASSLAGVSSYEQYF TGTGCCAGCAGTTTAGCGGGCGTCAGCTCCTACGAGCAGTACTTC
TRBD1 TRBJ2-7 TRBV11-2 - CASSLPGTAAYEQYF TGTGCCAGCAGCTTACCGGGGACAGCTGCCTACGAGCAGTACTTC
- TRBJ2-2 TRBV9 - CASYGTFTGELFF TGTGCCAGCTATGGAACATTTACCGGGGAGCTGTTTTTT
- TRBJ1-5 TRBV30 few CAWSGLAQPQHF TGTGCCTGGTCAGGGTTGGCTCAGCCCCAGCATTTT
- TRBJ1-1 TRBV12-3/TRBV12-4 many CASSLGGRVGQAFF TGTGCCAGCAGTTTAGGTGGCAGGGTGGGACAAGCTTTCTTT
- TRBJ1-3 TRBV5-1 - CASSLGDSGNTIYF TGCGCCAGCAGCTTGGGAGACTCTGGAAACACCATATATTTT